A single sample is the source of the 24 T cell receptor beta chains below, sequenced in a study of blood T cell repertoires in COVID-19. Some clones are missing from TCRdb's copy, which holds only in-frame ones; the method was immunoSEQ multiplex PCR. The table lists fewer than 400,000 clones, approximately 90% of them singletons. The source material was PBMCs or T cells enriched from blood (not recorded which). The receptors originated from a man aged 30-40 years who had recovered from COVID-19.

This CDR3 is CASSHKMDSRQPQHF. The DNA of the CDR3 is TGCGCCAGCAGCCACAAGATGGACAGTCGACAGCCCCAGCATTTT. V usage is TRBV4-1 and J usage is TRBJ1-5; the D gene is possibly TRBD1 (6 bases). Trimming pared 3 bases from V and 7 bases from J, leaving 16 bases between. Germline V lookup: CDR1 MGHRA, CDR2 YSYEKL. The CDR3 has 15 amino acids.

The chain carries TRBV5-1 and TRBJ1-1; TRBD1 aligns across 9 bases. There are 14 residues in the CDR3. Per the germline V gene, CDR1 is SGHRS and CDR2 is YFSETQ. V shed 6 bases and J 8 bases; nucleotides not matched to a gene: 11. DNA for the CDR3: TGCGCCAGCACCCTAGGGACAGGGAGGACCGAAGCTTTCTTT. This translates into CASTLGTGRTEAFF.

The sample holds a few counts of this clone. The chain links TRBV5-1 to TRBJ1-2; TRBD1 matches 8 bases. CDR3 length: 15 residues. Trimming removed 5 bases from V and 4 bases from J; junction bases left unmatched: 10. Germline assignment: CDR1 SGHRS and CDR2 YFSETQ. The CDR3 nucleotides are TGCGCCAGCAGGTCCCCAGGGACAGGCGTCTATGGCTACACCTTC. Its translation is CASRSPGTGVYGYTF.

The chain's CDR3 is CASTPAGDGYTF. The CDR3 coding sequence is TGTGCCAGCACCCCTGCAGGGGATGGCTACACCTTC. The chain joins TRBV7-9 to TRBJ1-2; the D gene is possibly TRBD1 (6 bases). CDR1 is SEHNR, CDR2 FQNEAQ, per germline (reference sequence). Between the trimmed V and J ends, which lost 7 bases and 6 bases, there was a span of 12 bases. CDR3 length equals 12 residues.

This clone was observed once. This rearrangement joins TRBV5-1 to TRBJ1-4; 7 nucleotides line up with TRBD1. Germline V gives CDR1 SGHRS, CDR2 YFSETQ. V lost 4 bases, J lost 6 bases, and 6 bases stayed unmatched. The CDR3 consists of 14 residues. The CDR3 region is CASSLGQVHEKLFF. For the CDR3, the DNA is TGCGCCAGCAGCCTCGGACAGGTTCATGAAAAACTGTTTTTT.

The chain has TRBV19 and TRBJ1-1, with 10 positions matching TRBD1. CDR1 is LNHDA and CDR2 is SQIVND in the germline V gene (reference sequence). CDR3 length: 18 amino acids. Trimming at V came to 3 bases and at J to 2 bases, leaving 12 bases not matched to a gene. DNA for the CDR3: TGTGCCAGTAGTATGGCGTGGGACAGGGGTCCCCTAAACACTGAAGCTTTCTTT. Translation: CASSMAWDRGPLNTEAFF.

This chain connects TRBV27 to TRBJ2-3; TRBD1 matches 8 bases. The germline gives CDR1 MNHEY, CDR2 SMNVEV (reference sequence). The junction had 6 bases not matched to a gene; V was cut back by 5 bases and J by 2 bases. The CDR3 contains 15 residues. CDR3 loop: CASSLGQGDTDTQYF. The CDR3 DNA reads as TGTGCCAGCAGTCTCGGACAGGGAGACACAGATACGCAGTATTTT.

This chain uses TRBV21-1 with TRBJ1-5. TRBV21-1 is a pseudogene segment. The CDR3 spans 14 residues. This CDR3 reads CASSSVESNQPQHF. CDR3 coding DNA: TGTGCCAGCAGCAGCGTAGAAAGCAATCAGCCCCAGCATTTT.

This clone has only one observation. One end of the junction does not line up with germline, which may come from a read error. CDR3: CASSLRTSIDTQYF. CDR3 nucleotide sequence: TGTGCCAGCAGCCTACGGACTAGCATAGATACGCAGTATTTT. V is TRBV7-2 and J is TRBJ2-3; 8 bases line up with TRBD2. The V gene's germline CDR1 is SGHTA and CDR2 FQGNSA. This CDR3 is 14 amino acids long.

This clone came up a few times. This chain connects TRBV7-2 to TRBJ1-2; no clear D. V gave up 5 bases and J gave up 2 bases, with 12 bases separating them. CDR1 and CDR2 (germline): SGHTA, FQGNSA. CDR3 length: 14 amino acids. This chain's CDR3 is CASSPKAANYGYTF. DNA for the CDR3: TGTGCCAGCAGCCCTAAAGCGGCGAACTATGGCTACACCTTC.

CDR3 in DNA: TGTGCCAGCAGTGCAGGACAGGGGGCTCGGGAGCAGTACTTC. Translated: CASSAGQGAREQYF. The chain couples TRBV27 to TRBJ2-7; 11 bases map to TRBD1. CDR1 and CDR2 from the germline V gene are MNHEY and SMNVEV (reference sequence). Trimming at V came to 5 bases and at J to 7 bases, leaving 7 bases not matched to a gene. This CDR3 spans 14 amino acids.

This clone was observed a few times. The chain is built from TRBV5-1 and TRBJ2-5; 12 bases align to TRBD2. With 0 bases clipped from V and 4 bases from J, the junction kept 7 bases outside the gene matches. Germline lookup yields CDR1 SGHRS and CDR2 YFSETQ. This CDR3 has 17 amino acids. CDR3 region: CASSLVPSGGARETQYF. In DNA form, the CDR3 reads TGCGCCAGCAGCTTGGTTCCTAGCGGGGGGGCGAGAGAGACCCAGTACTTC.

The chain is built from TRBV5-5 and TRBJ1-2; D remains unclear. Per germline, CDR1 SGHKS and CDR2 YYEKEE (reference sequence). The CDR3 consists of 16 residues. V lost 7 bases, J lost 1 base, and 20 bases lay in between. CDR3 bases: TGTGCCAGCCAGCCTAACTTCAACCGGGATAACTATGGCTACACCTTC. Protein product: CASQPNFNRDNYGYTF.

The chain employs TRBV20-1 and TRBJ1-4, with D perhaps matching TRBD1 (5 bases). Trimming pared 6 bases from V and 5 bases from J, leaving 7 bases between. The CDR3 extends over 11 amino acids. Germline CDR1 reads DFQATT; CDR2 reads SNEGSKA (reference sequence). The CDR3 protein is CSAPGNEKLFF. CDR3 nucleotide sequence: TGCAGTGCCCCAGGGAATGAAAAACTGTTTTTT.

The rearrangement links TRBV12-1 to TRBJ1-2; the table's D call, TRBD1, was not checked against the DNA. TRBV12-1 is reported as a pseudogene. This CDR3 has 15 amino acids. CDR3 protein: CASSGRDRANYGYTF. The CDR3 DNA reads as TGTGCCAGCAGCGGCCGGGACAGAGCTAACTATGGCTACACCTTC.

V gene TRBV9 combines with J gene TRBJ2-7; TRBD2 is a possible D gene (5 bases). V lost 3 bases, J lost 0 bases, and 13 bases lay in between. This CDR3 contains 15 residues. Germline lookup yields CDR1 SGDLS and CDR2 YYNGEE. CDR3 DNA sequence: TGTGCCAGCAGCGGAGGCGGGTATTACTCCTACGAGCAGTACTTC. It encodes CASSGGGYYSYEQYF.

CDR3 in DNA: TGTGCCAGCAGTGATCAGATGAACACTGAAGCTTTCTTT. Translating it yields CASSDQMNTEAFF. The chain couples TRBV6-1 to TRBJ1-1; D unresolved. This CDR3 region has 13 residues. CDR1 is MNHNS and CDR2 is SASEGT in the germline V gene. The ends were cut back, 3 bases at V and 0 bases at J, with 5 bases in the middle.

This clone was recorded once. The V gene is TRBV5-4, the J gene TRBJ2-5, with 9 bases lining up with TRBD1. The CDR3 spans 14 residues. The germline V gene has CDR1 SGHNT and CDR2 YYREEE (reference sequence). The V gene end was trimmed by 0 bases and the J gene end by 7 bases; junction bases not matched to a gene: 4. Written as DNA, the CDR3 is TGTGCCAGCAGCTTGGGACAGGGGGGGCGGACCCAGTACTTC. Its protein product is CASSLGQGGRTQYF. The full variable domain, in which reference TRBV5-4 and TRBJ2-5 provide the parts outside the CDR3, is ETGVTQSPTHLIKTRGQQVTLRCSSQSGHNTVSWYQQALGQGPQFIFQYYREEENGRGNFPPRFSGLQFPNYSSELNVNALELDDSALYLCASSLGQGGRTQYFGPGTRLLVL.

This chain uses TRBV5-1 with TRBJ2-6; no clear D. The CDR3 runs 13 residues. Germline lookup yields CDR1 SGHRS and CDR2 YFSETQ. V shed 4 bases and J shed 0 bases, with 2 bases lying between them. Here the CDR3 reads CASSLSGANVLTF. CDR3 in DNA: TGCGCCAGCAGCCTCTCTGGGGCCAACGTCCTGACTTTC.

This clone was counted only a few times. This chain uses TRBV13 with TRBJ1-1; TRBD1 aligns across 7 bases. The V segment lost 3 bases and the J segment 0 bases; nucleotides outside the gene matches: 4. The CDR3 has 15 residues. The germline V gene encodes CDR1 PRHDT and CDR2 FYEKMQ (reference sequence). In nucleotides, the CDR3 is TGTGCCAGCAGCTTTTCGGGACAGATGAACACTGAAGCTTTCTTT. This codes for CASSFSGQMNTEAFF.

The CDR3 bases are TGTGCCAGCACCTACAGGGTCTACACTGAAGCTTTCTTT. This sequence encodes CASTYRVYTEAFF. The chain uses TRBV2 and TRBJ1-1; D may be TRBD1 (6 bases). Trimming cost V 7 bases and J 3 bases, with 12 bases left between them. The CDR3 loop spans 13 amino acids. Germline values: CDR1 SNHLY, CDR2 FYNNEI.

A remark on this clone: Its ends do not fully match the called genes, so a read error is possible. The chain couples TRBV7-6 to TRBJ2-5, with 13 bases lining up with TRBD2. This CDR3 contains 17 residues. CDR1 and CDR2 from the germline V gene are SGHVS and FNYEAQ. CDR3 amino acids: CASSPTTLAGGLEAQYF. CDR3 coding DNA: TGTGCCAGCAGCCCTACCACACTAGCGGGGGGGCTAGAGGCCCAGTACTTC.

V and J are TRBV21-1 and TRBJ2-5; the table names TRBD2, a call not compared with the DNA. TRBV21-1 is shown as a pseudogene. CDR3 length: 20 residues. CDR3 in DNA: TGTGCCAGCAGCAAAGTGGTCGGGAGCAGCTTTCCCAGGTCAAGAAAGACCCAGTACTTC. Protein product: CASSKVVGSSFPRSRKTQYF.

This rearrangement joins TRBV5-1 to TRBJ1-1; D remains ambiguous. Between the trimmed V and J ends, which lost 0 bases and 5 bases, there was a span of 14 bases. The CDR3 covers 15 residues. The V gene's germline CDR1 is SGHRS and CDR2 YFSETQ. The CDR3 is CASSLDPGRRTEAFF. As DNA, the CDR3 is TGCGCCAGCAGCTTGGATCCGGGGAGAAGGACTGAAGCTTTCTTT.